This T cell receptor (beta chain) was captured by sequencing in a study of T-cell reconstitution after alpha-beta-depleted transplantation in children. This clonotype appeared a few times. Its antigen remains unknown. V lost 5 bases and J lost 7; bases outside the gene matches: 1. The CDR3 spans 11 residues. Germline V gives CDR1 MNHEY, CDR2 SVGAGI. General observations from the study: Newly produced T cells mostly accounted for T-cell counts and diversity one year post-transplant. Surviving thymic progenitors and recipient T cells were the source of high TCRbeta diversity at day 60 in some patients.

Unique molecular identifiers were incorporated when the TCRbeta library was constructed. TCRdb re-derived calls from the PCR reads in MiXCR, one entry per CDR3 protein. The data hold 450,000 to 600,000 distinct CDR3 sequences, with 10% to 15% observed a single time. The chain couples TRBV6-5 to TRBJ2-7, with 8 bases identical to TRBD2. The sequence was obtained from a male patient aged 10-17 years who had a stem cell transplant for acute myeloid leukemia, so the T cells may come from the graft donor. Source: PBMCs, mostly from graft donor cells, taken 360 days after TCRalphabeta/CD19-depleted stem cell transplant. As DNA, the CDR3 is TGTGCCAGCAGTGTAGCGGGAGAGCAGTACTTC. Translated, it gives CASSVAGEQYF.